A selection of T cell receptor beta chains follows, all from one sample in a study of response to subunit inactivated influenza vaccine. Each CDR3 protein gets one entry after TCRdb re-called the RT-PCR reads with MiXCR. Of about 540,000 distinct CDR3 sequences in the sample, around 25% were seen once. The sample was also linked to a second study, of T cells expressing NK-cell markers.

Sample: CD4+ T cells sorted from PBMCs, taken about 12 days after vaccination. The receptors derive from a man in his forties or fifties who received an inactivated influenza vaccine. The CDR3 runs from the conserved cysteine through the conserved F or W. Each record gives: clone size, D gene, J gene, V gene, CDR3 protein, CDR3 DNA. A D gene is named only where the DNA matches it firmly. Some rows mark clone size as missing; the rest say once, few, many or name a class of expanded clone.

>few|TRBD2|TRBJ2-7|TRBV20-1
CSATGGFDEQYF
TGCAGTGCTACGGGGGGATTCGACGAGCAGTACTTC
>many|-|TRBJ2-3|TRBV5-1
CASSISTDTQYF
TGTGCCAGCAGCATATCCACAGATACGCAGTATTTT
>few|-|TRBJ1-2|TRBV20-1
CSANRDTNYGYTF
TGCAGTGCAAACCGGGACACCAACTATGGCTACACCTTC
>-|TRBD2|TRBJ2-7|TRBV12-3/TRBV12-4
CASSPGGASYEQYF
TGTGCCAGCAGTCCCGGGGGGGCCTCCTACGAGCAGTACTTC
>few|TRBD1|TRBJ1-6|TRBV4-3
CASSQEVTGGALWNSPLHF
TGCGCCAGCAGCCAAGAGGTGACAGGGGGCGCGTTATGGAATTCACCCCTCCACTTT
>few|-|TRBJ1-2|TRBV7-2
CASSPQTGDGYTF
TGTGCCAGCAGCCCTCAGACAGGAGATGGCTACACCTTC
>few|-|TRBJ2-3|TRBV3-1
CASSQQTSPDTQYF
TGTGCCAGCAGCCAACAGACTAGTCCAGATACGCAGTATTTT
>few|-|TRBJ2-1|TRBV10-2
CASRTSSYNEQFF
TGCGCCAGCAGGACTAGCTCCTACAATGAGCAGTTCTTC
>few|-|TRBJ2-6|TRBV20-1
CCARAPPSSSGANVLTF
TGCTGTGCTAGAGCTCCCCCTAGCTCCTCTGGGGCCAACGTCCTGACTTTC
>-|-|TRBJ2-5|TRBV28
CASSLVQGRQSQYF
TGTGCCAGCAGTTTAGTTCAGGGCCGGCAGTCCCAGTACTTC
>few|-|TRBJ2-3|TRBV12-3/TRBV12-4
CASRQWQGDGTDTQYF
TGTGCCAGCAGGCAATGGCAGGGTGACGGCACAGATACGCAGTATTTT
>few|TRBD1|TRBJ2-2|TRBV7-8
CASSPQGALTGELFF
TGTGCCAGCAGTCCTCAGGGGGCTCTCACCGGGGAGCTGTTTTTT
>few|-|TRBJ1-6|TRBV6-2/TRBV6-3
CASTRGRLNLNSPLHF
TGTGCCAGCACCCGGGGCAGACTCAATCTGAATTCACCCCTCCACTTT
>-|-|TRBJ2-5|TRBV7-9
CASSLGAELETQYF
TGTGCCAGCAGCTTAGGGGCGGAGTTAGAGACCCAGTACTTC
>few|-|TRBJ2-1|TRBV3-1
CASSQGTTAYNEQFF
TGTGCCAGCAGCCAAGGGACCACGGCCTACAATGAGCAGTTCTTC
>-|TRBD2|TRBJ2-1|TRBV15
CATSFGGTLYNEQFF
TGTGCCACCAGCTTCGGGGGGACTCTCTACAATGAGCAGTTCTTC
>-|TRBD2|TRBJ2-7|TRBV28
CASSGGLVSEQYF
TGTGCCAGCAGTGGTGGACTAGTCAGCGAGCAGTACTTC
>many|-|TRBJ2-3|TRBV7-2
CASSPERVTQYF
TGTGCCAGCAGCCCGGAGCGAGTGACGCAGTATTTT
>-|TRBD2|TRBJ2-3|TRBV4-2
CASSLLAGVLTDTQYF
TGTGCCAGCAGCTTGTTAGCGGGAGTATTAACAGATACGCAGTATTTT
>-|TRBD1|TRBJ2-1|TRBV5-1
CASSLDRGQGAAVRFF
TGCGCCAGCAGCTTGGATAGGGGACAGGGGGCCGCTGTGAGGTTCTTC
>-|-|TRBJ1-5|TRBV19
CASSPEVASNQPQHF
TGTGCCAGTAGTCCAGAGGTAGCTAGCAATCAGCCCCAGCATTTT
>-|-|TRBJ1-1|TRBV20-1
CSAIDSGGNTEAFF
TGCAGTGCTATTGATTCGGGGGGCAACACTGAAGCTTTCTTT
>few|TRBD1|TRBJ1-6|TRBV6-1
CASSPGQAISEVGPLHF
TGTGCCAGCAGTCCGGGACAGGCTATCTCCGAGGTCGGACCCCTCCACTTT
>-|-|TRBJ2-7|TRBV20-1
CSARDLAGLLGYEQYF
TGCAGTGCTAGAGATCTGGCCGGCCTCTTGGGGTACGAGCAGTACTTC
>-|-|TRBJ1-2|TRBV7-2
CASSLGGARGYTF
TGTGCCAGCAGCTTAGGAGGGGCGCGCGGCTACACCTTC
>few|TRBD1|TRBJ2-1|TRBV6-4
CASSRQGPPLYNEQFF
TGTGCCAGCAGCAGACAGGGGCCCCCCCTTTACAATGAGCAGTTCTTC
>-|TRBD2|TRBJ2-3|TRBV4-3
CASSLSSGMGPDTQYF
TGCGCCAGCAGCCTCTCTAGCGGGATGGGTCCAGATACGCAGTATTTT
>-|-|TRBJ1-2|TRBV20-1
CSAIRTEYGYTF
TGCAGTGCTATTAGGACAGAATATGGCTACACCTTC
>few|TRBD2|TRBJ2-7|TRBV20-1
CSARVPSGRVIDEQYF
TGCAGTGCTAGAGTACCTAGCGGGAGAGTGATCGACGAGCAGTACTTC
>few|-|TRBJ2-3|TRBV10-1
CASSERTGRADTQYF
TGCGCCAGCAGTGAGCGAACAGGGAGGGCAGATACGCAGTATTTT
>-|-|TRBJ1-2|TRBV12-3/TRBV12-4
CASMTKTNYGYTF
TGTGCCAGTATGACAAAGACTAACTATGGCTACACCTTC
>-|TRBD1|TRBJ2-5|TRBV24-1
CATSDASGQGRETQYF
TGTGCCACCAGTGATGCCTCGGGACAGGGTCGAGAGACCCAGTACTTC
>few|TRBD1|TRBJ2-7|TRBV12-3/TRBV12-4
CASSPGQISYEQYF
TGTGCCAGCAGTCCGGGACAGATATCCTACGAGCAGTACTTC
>-|TRBD1|TRBJ1-2|TRBV6-1
CASRAGTGLNGYTF
TGTGCCAGCAGGGCCGGGACAGGGCTAAATGGCTACACCTTC
>-|-|TRBJ2-1|TRBV7-2
CASTTMHNSYNEQFF
TGTGCCAGCACCACAATGCACAACTCCTACAATGAGCAGTTCTTC
>-|-|TRBJ2-7|TRBV7-2
CASSPRSLSEQYF
TGTGCCAGCAGCCCACGATCTCTAAGTGAGCAGTACTTC
>-|TRBD1|TRBJ2-5|TRBV4-1
CASSDIGDRQETQYF
TGCGCCAGCAGCGACATAGGGGACAGACAAGAGACCCAGTACTTC
>-|TRBD2|TRBJ2-1|TRBV7-3
CASSSGLAVYNEQFF
TGTGCCAGCAGCTCTGGACTAGCGGTCTACAATGAGCAGTTCTTC
>-|TRBD1|TRBJ1-4|TRBV6-1
CARPPKKGAGEKLFF
TGTGCCAGACCACCGAAAAAGGGGGCAGGAGAAAAACTGTTTTTT
>-|-|TRBJ1-5|TRBV20-1
CSARLGIFQPQHF
TGCAGTGCTAGATTAGGGATATTTCAGCCCCAGCATTTT
>-|-|TRBJ2-4|TRBV6-1
CASSPTMSLAKNIQYF
TGTGCCAGCAGTCCCACTATGAGCTTAGCCAAAAACATTCAGTACTTC
>-|TRBD1|TRBJ2-3|TRBV12-3/TRBV12-4
CASQQGGTDTQYF
TGTGCCAGCCAACAGGGGGGCACAGATACGCAGTATTTT
>-|TRBD2|TRBJ2-5|TRBV11-2
CASSLEGSGSRETQYF
TGTGCCAGCAGCTTAGAGGGTAGCGGGAGTAGAGAGACCCAGTACTTC
>-|-|TRBJ1-5|TRBV5-1
CASSHRKSNQPQHF
TGCGCCAGCAGCCACAGGAAAAGCAATCAGCCCCAGCATTTT
>few|TRBD2|TRBJ2-5|TRBV10-3
CAISESFSGSRETQYF
TGTGCCATCAGTGAGTCTTTTAGCGGGAGCAGAGAGACCCAGTACTTC
>few|TRBD2|TRBJ2-5|TRBV7-2
CASSHRTSGGETQYF
TGTGCCAGCAGCCATCGGACTAGCGGGGGGGAGACCCAGTACTTC
>many|TRBD2|TRBJ2-2|TRBV27
CASSTLAGGQTGELFF
TGTGCCAGCAGCACTCTAGCGGGAGGGCAAACCGGGGAGCTGTTTTTT
>-|-|TRBJ1-5|TRBV28
CASSLHEPQHF
TGTGCCAGCAGCCTCCACGAGCCCCAGCATTTT
>-|TRBD1|TRBJ1-6|TRBV5-8
CASSTGTGVSPLHF
TGTGCCAGCAGCACCGGGACAGGGGTTTCACCCCTCCACTTT
>few|-|TRBJ1-4|TRBV28
CASSSQGVATNEKLFF
TGTGCCAGCAGTTCCCAGGGTGTTGCAACTAATGAAAAACTGTTTTTT